This TCR beta chain stems from a study of T cells in Graves' hyperthyroidism and ophthalmopathy. Authors of the study amplified TCR beta CDR3 regions from RNA transcripts. HTBI primers were the set used in a first-round RT-PCR of the TCR CDR3. TCRdb redid the calling of the multiplex PCR reads with MiXCR, one entry per CDR3 protein. The table records over 700,000 distinct CDR3 sequences, roughly a sixth of them present only once. Thyroid ultrasound, orbital computed tomography, clinical symptoms, and serum thyroxine and TRAb underpinned diagnoses. Before ophthalmopathy appeared, progressors gave blood at initial hyperthyroidism diagnosis. Germline CDR1 is SGHAT and CDR2 is FQNNGV. With 1 base removed from V and 2 bases from J, the gap between germline ends came to 6 bases. This CDR3 is 14 amino acids long.

The sequence was collected from a woman in her forties or fifties with Graves' hyperthyroidism that later progressed to Graves' ophthalmopathy. The source material was blood. The rearrangement uses TRBV11-2 and TRBJ1-3, with D tentatively TRBD1 (5 bases). The CDR3 sequence: CASSLVRAGNTIYF. The CDR3 DNA sequence: TGTGCCAGCAGCTTAGTCAGGGCTGGAAACACCATATATTTT.